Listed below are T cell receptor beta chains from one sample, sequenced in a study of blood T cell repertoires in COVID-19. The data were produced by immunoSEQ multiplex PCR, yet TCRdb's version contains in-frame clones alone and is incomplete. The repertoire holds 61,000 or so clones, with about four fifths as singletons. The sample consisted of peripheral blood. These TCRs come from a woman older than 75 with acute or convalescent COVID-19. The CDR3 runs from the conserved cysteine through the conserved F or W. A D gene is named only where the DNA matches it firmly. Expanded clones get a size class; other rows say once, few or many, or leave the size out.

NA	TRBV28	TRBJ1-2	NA	TGTGCCAGCAGTTTACAGGGCCTCTATGGCTACACCTTC	CASSLQGLYGYTF
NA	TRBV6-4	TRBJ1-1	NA	TGTGCCAGCAGCGCTCGGGCAGGGGACACTGAAGCTTTCTTT	CASSARAGDTEAFF
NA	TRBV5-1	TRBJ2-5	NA	TGCGCCAGCAGCTTGGCCGGGGGTGGGGCCCTTCAAGAGACCCAGTACTTC	CASSLAGGGALQETQYF
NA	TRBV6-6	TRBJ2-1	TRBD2	TGTGCCAGCAGTTACTCCGGACTAGCGGGGGGATTTGAGCAGTTCTTC	CASSYSGLAGGFEQFF
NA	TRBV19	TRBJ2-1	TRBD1	TGTGCCAGTAGCAGGGACAGGCGTATGAATGAGCAGTTCTTC	CASSRDRRMNEQFF
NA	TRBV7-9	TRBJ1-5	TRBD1	TGTGCCAGCAGCGGGACAGGGGGCATCGGTCAGCCCCAGCATTTT	CASSGTGGIGQPQHF
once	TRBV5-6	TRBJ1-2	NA	TGTGCCAGCATCAGGTATCACGGGGCTAACTATGGCTACACCTTC	CASIRYHGANYGYTF
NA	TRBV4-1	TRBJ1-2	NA	TGCGCCAGCAGCCAAAAACGAGGCAGCGGGAAATATGGCTACACCTTC	CASSQKRGSGKYGYTF
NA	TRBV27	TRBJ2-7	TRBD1	TGTGCCAGCAGTGCCCCGGGACAGGGGGCCCACGAGCAGTACTTC	CASSAPGQGAHEQYF
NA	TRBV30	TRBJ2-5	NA	TGTGCCTGGCTTACAGGGAACCAAGAGACCCAGTACTTC	CAWLTGNQETQYF
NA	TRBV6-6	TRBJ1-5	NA	TGTGCCAGCAGTTCCGCAGGACAGAGCTATCAGCCCCAGCATTTT	CASSSAGQSYQPQHF
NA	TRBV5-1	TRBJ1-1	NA	TGCGCCAGCAGCTTGTGGGGTGGCGGGGGCACTGAAGCTTTCTTT	CASSLWGGGGTEAFF
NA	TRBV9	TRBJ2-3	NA	TGTGCCAGCAGCGTAGCATACAACACAGATACGCAGTATTTT	CASSVAYNTDTQYF
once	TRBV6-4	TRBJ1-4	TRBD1	TGTGCCAGCAGTGATAAAGGGACAGGGGGTATAGAGGCTTCTAATGAAAAACTGTTTTTT	CASSDKGTGGIEASNEKLFF
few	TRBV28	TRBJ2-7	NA	TGTGCCAGCAGTTTCTCGGGAGTCTACGAGCAGTACTTC	CASSFSGVYEQYF
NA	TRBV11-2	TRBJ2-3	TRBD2	TGTGCCAGCAGCCTTGGGACTAGCGGGACAGATACGCAGTATTTT	CASSLGTSGTDTQYF
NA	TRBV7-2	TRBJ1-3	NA	TGTGCCAGCAGCTTAGGACAGATCGGAAACACCATATATTTT	CASSLGQIGNTIYF
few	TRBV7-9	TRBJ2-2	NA	TGTGCCAGCAGAAATGGGACACGAAGAGGCGGGGAGCTGTTTTTT	CASRNGTRRGGELFF
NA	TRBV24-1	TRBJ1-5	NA	TGTGCCACCAGTGCCACAGATAATCAGCCCCAGCATTTT	CATSATDNQPQHF
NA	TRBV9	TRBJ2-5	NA	TGTGCCAGCAGCGCCCTATCTGGGACTCTGGGGGAGACCCAGTACTTC	CASSALSGTLGETQYF
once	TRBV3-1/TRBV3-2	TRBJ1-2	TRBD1	TGTGCCAGCAGTCAGGGACAGAGCTATGGCTACACCTTC	CASSQGQSYGYTF
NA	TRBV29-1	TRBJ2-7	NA	TGCAGCGTTGTGTCGGTAGCGAACCCCTACGAGCAGTACTTC	CSVVSVANPYEQYF